This TCR beta chain was recovered during a study of blood T cells in healthy people across ages. As for the study in general: Template switching retrieved approximately one barcoded beta molecule for each two T cells.

As concerns this clonotype: Its specificity is not known.

Every donor gave 9 to 10 milliliters of peripheral blood. V gave up 4 bases and J gave up 8 bases, with 15 bases separating them. The germline gives CDR1 SGHTA, CDR2 FQGTGA. The CDR3 has 14 residues. Overall study results and limits: Per million T cells, TCR beta diversity dropped about linearly as age rose. A strong correlation was seen between TCR beta diversity and naive T cell percentage.

PCR was performed a second time for about 7 to 12 cycles using a sample-barcoded 5' primer and a J-beta primer mix. TCRdb reprocessed the 5' RACE reads via MiXCR and lists one record per CDR3 protein. The sample lists 980,000 or so distinct CDR3 sequences; about 44% were seen once. This receptor was identified in a young man in good health. Sequences were obtained from blood. The genes are TRBV7-3 and TRBJ2-4; TRBD1 or TRBD2 may be the D gene (5 bases each). The CDR3 DNA reads TGTGCCAGCAGCTCTAAGGGACGTGGGTACATTCAGTACTTC. It is translated as CASSSKGRGYIQYF.